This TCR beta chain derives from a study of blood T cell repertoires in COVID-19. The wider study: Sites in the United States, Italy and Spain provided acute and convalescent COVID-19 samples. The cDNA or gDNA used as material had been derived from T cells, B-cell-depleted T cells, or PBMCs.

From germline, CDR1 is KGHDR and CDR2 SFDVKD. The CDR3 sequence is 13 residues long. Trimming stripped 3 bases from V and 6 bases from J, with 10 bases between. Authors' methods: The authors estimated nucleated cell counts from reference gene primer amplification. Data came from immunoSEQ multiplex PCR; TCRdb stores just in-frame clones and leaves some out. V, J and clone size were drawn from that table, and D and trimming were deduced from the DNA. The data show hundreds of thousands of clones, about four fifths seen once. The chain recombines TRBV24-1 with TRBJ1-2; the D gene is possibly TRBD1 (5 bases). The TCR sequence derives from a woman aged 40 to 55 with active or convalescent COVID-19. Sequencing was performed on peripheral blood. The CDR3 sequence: CATSDPGHHGYTF. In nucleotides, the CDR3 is TGTGCCACCAGTGATCCTGGACATCATGGCTACACCTTC.